Each of the 16 T cell receptor beta chains below was sequenced from the same sample in a study of beta chain features in type 1 diabetes. Notes on the study in general: Moderate but significant shortening of TCRB CDR3s was recorded in all four CD4+ subsets from Type 1 diabetes patients.

These TCRs are of unknown antigen specificity. Sequenced material consisted of expressed TCRB transcripts (all of the isolated RNA was reverse transcribed). Measured with immunoSEQ multiplex PCR; TCRdb has only the in-frame clones, and not every one. This table holds hundreds of thousands of clones, roughly an eighth found once. Sequenced sample: naive CD4+ T cells from blood. Receptors originate from a man aged 25 to 40 with type 1 diabetes.

The chain is built from TRBV21-1 and TRBJ1-5. TRBV21-1 is a documented pseudogene. CDR3 length: 12 residues. The CDR3 DNA is TGTGCCATGATAAGCGGCAATCAGCCCCAGCATTTT. Protein sequence: CAMISGNQPQHF.

Regarding this clone: Other DNA sequences of this sample code for an identical CDR3. As DNA, the CDR3 is TGTGCCAGCAGCCCTGGACTAGCGGCTTACAATGAGCAGTTCTTC. Protein sequence: CASSPGLAAYNEQFF. This chain joins TRBV9 and TRBJ2-1; 10 bases align to TRBD2. Losses at the gene ends were 4 bases for V and 4 bases for J; bases not matched to a gene: 5. This CDR3 contains 15 residues. Germline CDR1 and CDR2: SGDLS and YYNGEE.

The chain carries TRBV7-2 and TRBJ1-5, with D unclear. Trimming took off 4 bases at V and 3 bases at J, with 7 bases between the two ends. CDR1 is SGHTA, CDR2 FQGNSA, per germline. CDR3 length: 13 residues. CDR3 protein: CASSSKLNQPQHF. The CDR3 DNA reads as TGTGCCAGCAGCTCGAAACTCAATCAGCCCCAGCATTTT.

CDR3 nucleotide sequence: TGCGCCAGCAGCCCAGTCCCGGGACAGGCGGAAAAACTGTTTTTT. Amino acids: CASSPVPGQAEKLFF. This chain connects TRBV4-3 to TRBJ1-4; 8 nucleotides agree with TRBD1. The CDR3 extends over 15 amino acids. From germline, CDR1 is LGHNA and CDR2 YSLEER. The trim removed 4 bases at V and 8 bases at J, leaving 9 bases unmatched.

This clone came up a few times. V and J are TRBV25-1 and TRBJ2-1, with 9 bases lining up with TRBD2. Germline CDR1 reads MGHDK; CDR2 reads SYGVNS. V gave up 4 bases and J gave up 5 bases; unmatched junction bases: 6. The CDR3 sequence is 15 residues long. The CDR3 sequence: CASSGHPSGNNEQFF. Here the CDR3 DNA reads TGTGCCAGCAGTGGACATCCTAGCGGGAACAATGAGCAGTTCTTC.

There are a few counts of this clone. The V call is TRBV15, the J call TRBJ2-3, with unresolved D. Trimming removed 5 bases at V and 1 base at J, with 10 bases between. Germline V gene sequence: CDR1 LNHNV, CDR2 YYDKDF (reference sequence). The CDR3 has 14 amino acids. CDR3 sequence: CATSARVRTDTQYF. The DNA for the CDR3 is TGTGCCACCAGCGCCCGGGTCCGCACAGATACGCAGTATTTT.

The rearrangement joins TRBV29-1 to TRBJ1-1, with 7 bases aligning to TRBD1. This CDR3 has 13 amino acids. Germline CDR1 and CDR2: SQVTM and ANQGSEA. Unmatched junction bases numbered 4, after V lost 6 bases and J lost 0 bases. CDR3 nucleotides: TGCAGCGTCGTGGGACAGCTGAACACTGAAGCTTTCTTT. Amino acid sequence: CSVVGQLNTEAFF.

The V and J genes are TRBV19 and TRBJ2-6, with D unclear. V dropped 5 bases and J dropped 0 bases, with 11 bases sitting between them. The CDR3 has 16 residues. Germline V gene sequence: CDR1 LNHDA, CDR2 SQIVND (reference sequence). The CDR3 DNA reads TGTGCCAGTAGTTCACAATCCATCTCTGGGGCCAACGTCCTGACTTTC. Its protein is CASSSQSISGANVLTF.

The genes are TRBV5-1 and TRBJ1-4, with D hard to call. The CDR3 totals 15 residues. In germline, CDR1 is SGHRS, CDR2 YFSETQ. The V gene lost 0 bases and the J gene lost 7 bases, with 13 bases spanning the gap. The CDR3 spells CASSLGHLPSEKLFF. DNA of the CDR3: TGCGCCAGCAGCTTGGGACATCTGCCAAGTGAAAAACTGTTTTTT. Full variable domain (remainder filled in from reference TRBV5-1 and TRBJ1-4): KAGVTQTPRYLIKTRGQQVTLSCSPISGHRSVSWYQQTPGQGLQFLFEYFSETQRNKGNFPGRFSGRQFSNSRSEMNVSTLELGDSALYLCASSLGHLPSEKLFFGSGTQLSVL.

The chain uses TRBV7-9 and TRBJ2-3, with D unclear. Trimming took off 4 bases at V and 3 bases at J, with 5 bases between the two ends. The CDR3 spans 12 residues. Germline assignment: CDR1 SEHNR and CDR2 FQNEAQ (reference sequence). This CDR3 is CASSSVTDTQYF. CDR3 DNA: TGTGCCAGCAGCTCCGTTACAGATACGCAGTATTTT. The full variable domain, in which reference TRBV7-9 and TRBJ2-3 provide the parts outside the CDR3, is DTGVSQNPRHKITKRGQNVTFRCDPISEHNRLYWYRQTLGQGPEFLTYFQNEAQLEKSRLLSDRFSAERPKGSFSTLEIQRTEQGDSAMYLCASSSVTDTQYFGPGTRLTVL.

The chain is built from TRBV13 and TRBJ1-1; 9 nucleotides agree with TRBD1. This CDR3 spans 15 amino acids. CDR1 is PRHDT and CDR2 is FYEKMQ in the germline V gene (reference sequence). V shed 4 bases, J shed 2 bases, and the junction held 5 bases outside the gene matches. The CDR3 here is CASSWDRVRNTEAFF. CDR3 coding DNA: TGTGCCAGCAGCTGGGACAGGGTACGCAACACTGAAGCTTTCTTT.

This clone was seen a few times. The chain employs TRBV15 and TRBJ2-7; no reliable D call. The V gene lost 0 bases and the J gene lost 2 bases, with 8 bases spanning the gap. The CDR3 is made up of 14 amino acids. The germline gives CDR1 LNHNV, CDR2 YYDKDF (reference sequence). The CDR3 DNA follows: TGTGCCACCAGCAGAGATCCAGGAACCTACGAGCAGTACTTC. Protein sequence: CATSRDPGTYEQYF. Together with reference TRBV15 and TRBJ2-7, the CDR3 gives the full variable domain: DAMVIQNPRYQVTQFGKPVTLSCSQTLNHNVMYWYQQKSSQAPKLLFHYYDKDFNNEADTPDNFQSRRPNTSFCFLDIRSPGLGDTAMYLCATSRDPGTYEQYFGPGTRLTVT.

The chain combines TRBV28 with TRBJ2-1; D is possibly TRBD2 (5 bases). The CDR3 runs 16 residues. The V gene lost 7 bases and the J gene lost 6 bases, with 22 bases spanning the gap. The germline V gene encodes CDR1 MDHEN and CDR2 SYDVKM. The CDR3 reads CASNYLLGGGSNEQFF. CDR3 DNA sequence: TGTGCCAGCAACTACCTACTAGGCGGAGGTTCCAATGAGCAGTTCTTC.

This chain uses TRBV9 with TRBJ1-2; tentative D call: TRBD1 (6 bases). Germline V gene sequence: CDR1 SGDLS, CDR2 YYNGEE. CDR3 length: 15 amino acids. V was pared by 3 bases and J by 4 bases, with 16 bases between. The CDR3 loop is CASSEGTGGAYGYTF. The CDR3 DNA reads as TGTGCCAGCAGCGAGGGGACGGGGGGGGCCTATGGCTACACCTTC. Full variable domain (remainder filled in from reference TRBV9 and TRBJ1-2): DSGVTQTPKHLITATGQRVTLRCSPRSGDLSVYWYQQSLDQGLQFLIQYYNGEERAKGNILERFSAQQFPDLHSELNLSSLELGDSALYFCASSEGTGGAYGYTFGSGTRLTVV.

The chain uses TRBV5-4 and TRBJ1-1; D not certain. This CDR3 is built from 14 residues. The germline CDR1 and CDR2 sequences are SGHNT and YYREEE (reference sequence). The V end lost 2 bases, the J end lost 3 bases, and 11 bases lay between the germline ends. This CDR3 is CASSFQQADTEAFF. The CDR3 region has the DNA TGTGCCAGCAGCTTTCAGCAGGCAGACACTGAAGCTTTCTTT.

In its sample, this clone was seen a few times. The sample holds other DNA sequences that translate to the same CDR3. The chain combines TRBV5-1 with TRBJ2-3; 8 nucleotides match TRBD1. Germline V CDR1 and CDR2: SGHRS, YFSETQ. The V gene end was trimmed by 0 bases and the J gene end by 2 bases; junction bases not matched to a gene: 2. CDR3 length equals 15 residues. In DNA form, the CDR3 reads TGCGCCAGCAGCTTGGGACAGGGGATCACAGATACGCAGTATTTT. This translates into CASSLGQGITDTQYF.